Sequencing of this T cell receptor beta chain was carried out in a study of Ad26.COV2.S vaccination and SARS-CoV-2 variants. Points on this clone: What it recognizes is unknown.

Repertoires were generated with immunoSEQ multiplex PCR, while TCRdb's copy carries only in-frame clones and drops some. The sample has around 170,000 clones, 87% seen once. Germline values: CDR1 SGDLS, CDR2 YYNGEE. V was trimmed by 1 base and J by 8 bases, leaving 10 bases between them. The CDR3 is 13 residues long. General study points: Non-spike TCR breadth did not differ much between vaccine and placebo recipients. Spike-specific TCR breadth was greater in vaccine than placebo recipients. Breadth and depth estimates from TCRs may understate total T cell responses. Vaccinees reportedly had broad spike-specific CD8+ and CD4+ T cell responses.

The chain recombines TRBV9 with TRBJ1-3; D remains ambiguous. This receptor was identified in a human donor who had recovered from COVID-19. Sequencing used peripheral blood, obtained after recovery from COVID-19. CDR3 sequence: CASSVPGRDTIYF. The CDR3 nucleotides read TGTGCCAGCAGCGTACCGGGCCGGGACACCATATATTTT.